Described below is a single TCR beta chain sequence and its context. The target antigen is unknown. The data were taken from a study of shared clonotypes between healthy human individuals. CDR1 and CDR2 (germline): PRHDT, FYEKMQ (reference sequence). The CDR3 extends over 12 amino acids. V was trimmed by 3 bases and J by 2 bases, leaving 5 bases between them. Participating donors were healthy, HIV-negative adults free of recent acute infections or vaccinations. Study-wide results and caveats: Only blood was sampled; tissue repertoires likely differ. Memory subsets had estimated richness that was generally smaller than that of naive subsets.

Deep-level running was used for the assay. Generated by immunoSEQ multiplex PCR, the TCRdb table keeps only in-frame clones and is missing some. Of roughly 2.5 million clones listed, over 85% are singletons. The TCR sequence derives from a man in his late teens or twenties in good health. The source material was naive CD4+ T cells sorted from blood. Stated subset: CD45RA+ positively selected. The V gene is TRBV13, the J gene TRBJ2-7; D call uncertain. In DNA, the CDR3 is TGTGCCAGCAGCTTTAGTCCCTACGAGCAGTACTTC. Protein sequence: CASSFSPYEQYF.